Below, 20 T cell receptor beta chains from the same sample are listed, as sequenced in a study of blood T cells in healthy people across ages. Then a second PCR, running about 6 to 11 cycles, was carried out with a sample-barcoded 5' primer and a J-beta primer mix. Each CDR3 protein gets one entry after TCRdb re-called the 5' RACE reads with MiXCR. The sample shows around 2 million distinct CDR3 sequences, around 42% of them seen only once. The material sequenced was blood. The receptors shown here come from a human donor in good health.

This clonotype showed up just a few times. V and J are TRBV4-2 and TRBJ2-1; 10 positions agree with TRBD2. This CDR3 has 16 amino acids. Germline trimming cut 2 bases from V and 7 bases from J; bases unmatched to any gene: 8. Germline CDR1 reads LGHNA; CDR2 reads YNFKEQ. The CDR3 nucleotides read TGTGCCAGCAGCCAAATCCTAGCGGGAGAAGGGAATGAGCAGTTCTTC. This translates into CASSQILAGEGNEQFF.

The sample holds one count of this clonotype. V and J are TRBV5-1 and TRBJ2-1; 9 bases are a match to TRBD1. The end of the DNA is better explained by TRBJ2-7, so the J call may be wrong. The CDR3 covers 15 residues. Germline V CDR1 and CDR2: SGHRS, YFSETQ. CDR3 residues: CASSLQTGGYNEQYF. The CDR3 bases are TGCGCCAGCAGCTTGCAGACAGGGGGTTACAATGAGCAGTACTTC.

This clonotype appeared a few times. The chain has TRBV29-1 and TRBJ2-1; D unclear. The ends were cut back, 6 bases at V and 6 bases at J, with 12 bases in the middle. Germline loops: CDR1 SQVTM, CDR2 ANQGSEA. This CDR3 has 12 amino acids. The CDR3 spells CSVLARRNEQFF. The CDR3 bases are TGCAGCGTACTGGCCCGCCGCAATGAGCAGTTCTTC.

This clonotype was seen a handful of times. V is TRBV7-2 and J is TRBJ2-5; TRBD2 matches at 10 bases. Germline CDR1 is SGHTA and CDR2 is FQGNSA. The V gene end was trimmed by 1 base and the J gene end by 2 bases; junction bases not matched to a gene: 7. The CDR3 runs to 17 residues. Here the CDR3 DNA reads TGTGCCAGCAGCTTAGGGGGGAGGACTAGCGGACAAGAGACCCAGTACTTC. This codes for CASSLGGRTSGQETQYF.

This clonotype was seen more than once but under ten times. This chain links TRBV7-9 with TRBJ2-4; the D is unclear. This CDR3 has 14 residues. V shed 5 bases and J shed 5 bases, with 13 bases lying between them. The germline V gene encodes CDR1 SEHNR and CDR2 FQNEAQ (reference sequence). CDR3: CASSPPAAENIQYF. In DNA, the CDR3 is TGTGCCAGCAGCCCCCCGGCGGCTGAAAACATTCAGTACTTC.

In its sample, this clonotype was seen a few times. The rearrangement joins TRBV13 to TRBJ1-4; no definite D call. Germline loops: CDR1 PRHDT, CDR2 FYEKMQ (reference sequence). Trimming left V 4 bases short and J 7 bases short, with 13 bases between. The CDR3 loop spans 14 amino acids. CDR3 region: CASSSGHRSEKLFF. In DNA form, the CDR3 reads TGTGCCAGCAGCTCAGGCCATAGGAGTGAAAAACTGTTTTTT.

This clonotype has only a few counts. The chain joins TRBV15 to TRBJ2-3; 7 bases agree with TRBD1. J was trimmed by 4 bases and V by 1 base; bases with no gene match: 11. The CDR3 has 17 residues. Germline CDR1 reads LNHNV; CDR2 reads YYDKDF (reference sequence). The CDR3 DNA reads TGTGCCACCAGCAGAGGATCACAGGGGAGAGGGGCAGATACGCAGTATTTT. Protein product: CATSRGSQGRGADTQYF.

V is TRBV19 and J is TRBJ1-4; D might be TRBD1 (6 bases). Germline CDR1 is LNHDA and CDR2 is SQIVND (reference sequence). The CDR3 has 14 amino acids. Trimming stripped 8 bases from V and 7 bases from J, with 17 bases between. The CDR3 nucleotides read TGTGCCAGTTCTCAAGCAGGGGAGGGTGAAAAACTGTTTTTT. Residues: CASSQAGEGEKLFF.

This clonotype was seen more than once but under ten times. V and J are TRBV7-8 and TRBJ2-1; TRBD2 matches at 10 bases. Per germline, CDR1 SGHVS and CDR2 FQNEAQ. The CDR3 has 16 residues. V shed 5 bases and J 3 bases; nucleotides not matched to a gene: 7. This CDR3 reads CASSPSGGAFYNEQFF. As DNA, the CDR3 is TGTGCCAGCAGCCCCAGCGGGGGGGCCTTCTACAATGAGCAGTTCTTC.

A few counts support this clonotype. The chain has TRBV12-3 or TRBV12-4 and TRBJ1-2, with D perhaps TRBD1 (6 bases). This CDR3 region has 15 residues. V lost 4 bases, J lost 4 bases, and 16 bases lay in between. The CDR3 loop is CASSSSYRVSYGYTF. CDR3 bases: TGTGCCAGCAGTTCATCCTACAGGGTATCCTATGGCTACACCTTC.

The chain is built from TRBV20-1 and TRBJ2-3, with 9 bases fitting TRBD1. The CDR3 consists of 15 residues. V lost 7 bases to trimming and J lost 3 bases; unmatched junction nucleotides: 11. Germline V CDR1 and CDR2: DFQATT, SNEGSKA (reference sequence). The CDR3 DNA is TGCAGTGTTTTGACATACAGGGGGCGGACAGATACGCAGTATTTT. It translates to CSVLTYRGRTDTQYF.

This clonotype was found a few times. V usage is TRBV5-5 and J usage is TRBJ2-7; no clear D gene. CDR1 is SGHKS, CDR2 YYEKEE, per germline (reference sequence). The CDR3 covers 14 residues. Trimming cost V 4 bases and J 0 bases, with 11 bases left between them. The CDR3 DNA is TGTGCCAGCAGCGAAGGTAGGGCCTCCTACGAGCAGTACTTC. It yields the protein CASSEGRASYEQYF.

The V gene is TRBV6-6, the J gene TRBJ2-1; tentatively, D is TRBD2 (5 bases). The length of the CDR3 is 12 residues. V was shortened by 7 bases and J by 10 bases, with 14 bases between the two germline ends. Germline CDR1 is MNHNY and CDR2 is SVGAGI (reference sequence). The CDR3 DNA follows: TGTGCCAGCACCCAAACTAGGGAGGAGCAGTTCTTC. Amino acid sequence: CASTQTREEQFF.

This clonotype was picked up a small number of times. The junction shows a germline mismatch at one end, possibly a read error. This CDR3 is CASSPQTDRYQPLHF. CDR3 nucleotides: TGTGCCAGCAGCCCCCAAACGGACAGGTATCAGCCCCTGCATTTT. V usage is TRBV4-2 and J usage is TRBJ1-5; 7 bases line up with TRBD1. The CDR3 sequence is 15 residues long. CDR1 and CDR2 (germline): LGHNA, YNFKEQ.

This clonotype was counted a few times. The gene calls are TRBV7-9 and TRBJ2-5; 9 bases map to TRBD2. Germline V gene data show CDR1 as SEHNR and CDR2 as FQNEAQ (reference sequence). CDR3 size: 14 residues. J was trimmed by 5 bases and V by 7 bases; bases with no gene match: 8. CDR3 residues: CASTQGTSMETQYF. The CDR3 nucleotides are TGTGCCAGCACCCAAGGGACTAGCATGGAGACCCAGTACTTC. Supplemented by reference TRBV7-9 and TRBJ2-5, the full variable domain reads DTGVSQNPRHKITKRGQNVTFRCDPISEHNRLYWYRQTLGQGPEFLTYFQNEAQLEKSRLLSDRFSAERPKGSFSTLEIQRTEQGDSAMYLCASTQGTSMETQYFGPGTRLLVL.

The rearrangement links TRBV27 to TRBJ2-7; D possibly uses TRBD1 or TRBD2 (5 bases each). Germline-derived CDR1 and CDR2 are MNHEY and SMNVEV (reference sequence). The CDR3 contains 16 residues. V gave up 2 bases and J gave up 4 bases, with 18 bases separating them. CDR3 amino acids: CASSLSRGTPEYEQYF. The DNA for the CDR3 is TGTGCCAGCAGTTTAAGTCGGGGCACCCCAGAATACGAGCAGTACTTC.

The chain couples TRBV7-2 to TRBJ2-3; no firm D call. Germline assignment: CDR1 SGHTA and CDR2 FQGNSA. V was cut by 2 bases and J by 4 bases, with 10 bases left in between. The length of the CDR3 is 14 residues. The CDR3 region is CASSLRHVPDTQYF. The CDR3 DNA is TGTGCCAGCAGCTTACGGCATGTCCCAGATACGCAGTATTTT.

The genes are TRBV20-1 and TRBJ2-3; TRBD2 matches 13 bases. The CDR3 contains 19 residues. Per the germline V gene, CDR1 is DFQATT and CDR2 is SNEGSKA (reference sequence). With V trimmed by 3 bases and J by 1 base, 13 bases remained unmatched. The CDR3 DNA is TGCAGTGCTAGCCCCTGGACTAGCGGGGGTTTTTCTGGCACAGATACGCAGTATTTT. Amino acid sequence: CSASPWTSGGFSGTDTQYF.

This clonotype has just a few counts. V is TRBV4-3 and J is TRBJ2-3, with D unresolved. Trimming stripped 0 bases from V and 8 bases from J, with 15 bases between. CDR3 length: 15 residues. CDR1 and CDR2 (germline): LGHNA, YSLEER. CDR3 nucleotide sequence: TGCGCCAGCAGCCAAGAAGCAATATCCTCGGGTACGCAGTATTTT. Translating it yields CASSQEAISSGTQYF.

This clonotype came up many times. The chain has TRBV29-1 and TRBJ2-7; TRBD2 is a possible D gene (5 bases). Trimming left V 3 bases short and J 4 bases short, with 7 bases between. CDR3 length: 11 residues. Germline V gives CDR1 SQVTM, CDR2 ANQGSEA. The CDR3 coding sequence is TGCAGCGTTGACTCGGGATACGAGCAGTACTTC. It yields the protein CSVDSGYEQYF.